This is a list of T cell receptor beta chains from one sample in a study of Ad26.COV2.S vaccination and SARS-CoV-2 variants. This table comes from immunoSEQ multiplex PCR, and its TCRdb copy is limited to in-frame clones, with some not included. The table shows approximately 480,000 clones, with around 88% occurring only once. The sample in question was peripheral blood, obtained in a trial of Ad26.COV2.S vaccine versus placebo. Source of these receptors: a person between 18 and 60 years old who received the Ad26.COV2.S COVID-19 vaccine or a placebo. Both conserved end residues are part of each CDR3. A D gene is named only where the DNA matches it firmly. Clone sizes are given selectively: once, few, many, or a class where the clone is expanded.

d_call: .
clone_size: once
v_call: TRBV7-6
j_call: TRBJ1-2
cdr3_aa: CASSLMPQINHGYTF
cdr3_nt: TGTGCCAGCAGCTTAATGCCCCAGATTAATCATGGCTACACCTTC

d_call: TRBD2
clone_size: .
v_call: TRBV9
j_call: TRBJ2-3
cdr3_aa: CASSGELAGARDTQYF
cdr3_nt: TGTGCCAGCAGCGGGGAACTAGCGGGAGCAAGGGATACGCAGTATTTT

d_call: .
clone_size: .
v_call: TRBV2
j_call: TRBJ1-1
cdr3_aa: CASSLIPTWNTEAFF
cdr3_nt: TGTGCCAGCAGCCTTATCCCGACCTGGAACACTGAAGCTTTCTTT

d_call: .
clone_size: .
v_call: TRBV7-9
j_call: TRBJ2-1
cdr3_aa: CASSPQIDNEQFF
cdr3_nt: TGTGCCAGCAGCCCCCAAATTGACAATGAGCAGTTCTTC

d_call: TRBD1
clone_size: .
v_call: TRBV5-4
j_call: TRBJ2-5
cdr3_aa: CASSFGTGQETQYF
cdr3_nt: TGTGCCAGCAGCTTCGGGACAGGCCAAGAGACCCAGTACTTC

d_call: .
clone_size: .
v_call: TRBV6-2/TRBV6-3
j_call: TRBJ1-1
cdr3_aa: CASSYRVENTEAFF
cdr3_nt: TGTGCCAGCAGTTACAGGGTTGAGAACACTGAAGCTTTCTTT

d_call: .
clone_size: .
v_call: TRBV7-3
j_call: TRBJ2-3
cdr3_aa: CASSLTPGSRTDTQYF
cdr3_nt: TGTGCCAGCAGCCTAACCCCGGGCAGTCGCACAGATACGCAGTATTTT

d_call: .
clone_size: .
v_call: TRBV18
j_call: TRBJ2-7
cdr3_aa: CASSPPNRDHEQYF
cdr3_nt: TGTGCCAGCTCACCACCGAACAGGGACCACGAGCAGTACTTC

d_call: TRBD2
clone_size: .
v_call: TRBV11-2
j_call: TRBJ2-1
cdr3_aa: CASSRTQTSGMSSYNEQFF
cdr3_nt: TGTGCCAGCAGCCGCACTCAGACTAGCGGGATGAGCTCCTACAATGAGCAGTTCTTC

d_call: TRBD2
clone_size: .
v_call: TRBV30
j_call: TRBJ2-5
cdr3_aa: CAWSLGTSGGAQETQYF
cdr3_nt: TGTGCCTGGAGTCTTGGAACTAGCGGAGGGGCCCAAGAGACCCAGTACTTC

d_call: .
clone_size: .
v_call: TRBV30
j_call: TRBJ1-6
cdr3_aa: CAGETGRGSPLHF
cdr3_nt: TGTGCCGGAGAAACAGGGAGGGGTTCACCCCTCCACTTT

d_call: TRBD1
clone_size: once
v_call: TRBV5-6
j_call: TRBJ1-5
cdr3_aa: CASSLWGTGTGNQPQHF
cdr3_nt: TGTGCCAGCAGCTTGTGGGGAACCGGGACAGGCAATCAGCCCCAGCATTTT

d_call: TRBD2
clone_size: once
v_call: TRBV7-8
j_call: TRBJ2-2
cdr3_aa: CASSYSGPNTGELFF
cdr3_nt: TGTGCCAGCAGCTATAGCGGGCCGAACACCGGGGAGCTGTTTTTT

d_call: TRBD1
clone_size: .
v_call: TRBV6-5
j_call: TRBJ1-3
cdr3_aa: CASSYTGVFSGNTIYF
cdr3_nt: TGTGCCAGCAGTTACACAGGGGTTTTCTCTGGAAACACCATATATTTT

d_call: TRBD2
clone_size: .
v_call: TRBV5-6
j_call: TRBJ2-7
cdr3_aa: CASTPQREIYEQYF
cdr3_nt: TGTGCCAGCACCCCTCAGCGGGAGATCTACGAGCAGTACTTC

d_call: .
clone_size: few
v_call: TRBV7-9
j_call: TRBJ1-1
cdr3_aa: CAILSNTEAFF
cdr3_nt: TGTGCCATACTTTCGAACACTGAAGCTTTCTTT

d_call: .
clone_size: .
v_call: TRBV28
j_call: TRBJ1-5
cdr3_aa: CASSLWGRAYQPQHF
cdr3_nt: TGTGCCAGCAGTTTATGGGGTAGAGCTTATCAGCCCCAGCATTTT

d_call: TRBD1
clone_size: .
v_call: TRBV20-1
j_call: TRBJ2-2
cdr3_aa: CSASRGQAGPGELFF
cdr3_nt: TGCAGTGCTAGTCGCGGACAGGCCGGACCCGGGGAGCTGTTTTTT

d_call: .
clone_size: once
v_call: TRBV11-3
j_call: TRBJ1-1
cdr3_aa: CASSLDPRTEAFF
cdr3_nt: TGTGCCAGCAGCTTAGATCCCCGGACTGAAGCTTTCTTT

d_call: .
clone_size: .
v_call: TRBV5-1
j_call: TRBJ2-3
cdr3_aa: CASSLTTSTDTQYF
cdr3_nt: TGCGCCAGCAGCTTGACTACTAGCACAGATACGCAGTATTTT

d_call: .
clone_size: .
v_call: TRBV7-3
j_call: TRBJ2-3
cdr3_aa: CASSSLPTGVLFTDTQYF
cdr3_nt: TGTGCCAGCAGCTCCCTACCGACAGGAGTTCTATTCACAGATACGCAGTATTTT

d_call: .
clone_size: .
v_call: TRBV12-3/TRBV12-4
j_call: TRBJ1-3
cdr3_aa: CASSLPGNTIYF
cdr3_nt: TGTGCCAGCAGTTTACCCGGGAACACCATATATTTT

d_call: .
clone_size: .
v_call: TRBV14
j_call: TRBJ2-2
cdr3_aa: CASSHLSGTGELFF
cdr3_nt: TGTGCCAGCAGCCACCTTTCAGGCACCGGGGAGCTGTTTTTT

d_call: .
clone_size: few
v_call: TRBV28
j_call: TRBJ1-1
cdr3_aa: CASSLESRAEAFF
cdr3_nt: TGTGCCAGCAGTTTAGAGAGTCGGGCTGAAGCTTTCTTT

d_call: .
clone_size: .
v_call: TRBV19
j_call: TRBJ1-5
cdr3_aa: CASSIGGAENQPQHF
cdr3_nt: TGTGCCAGTAGTATAGGAGGGGCAGAGAATCAGCCCCAGCATTTT

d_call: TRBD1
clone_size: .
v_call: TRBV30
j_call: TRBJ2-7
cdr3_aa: CAWSVQGAIYEQYF
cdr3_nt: TGTGCCTGGAGTGTACAGGGGGCCATATACGAGCAGTACTTC

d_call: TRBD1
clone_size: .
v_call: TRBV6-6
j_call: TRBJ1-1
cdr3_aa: CASRWTGDTEAFF
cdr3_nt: TGTGCCAGCAGATGGACAGGGGACACTGAAGCTTTCTTT

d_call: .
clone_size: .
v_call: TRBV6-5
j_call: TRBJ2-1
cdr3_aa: CASVGFNEQFF
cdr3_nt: TGTGCCAGCGTTGGGTTCAATGAGCAGTTCTTC

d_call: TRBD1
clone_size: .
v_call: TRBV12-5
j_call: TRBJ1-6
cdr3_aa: CAPPPPGQGGSPLHF
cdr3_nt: TGTGCTCCACCGCCACCGGGACAGGGGGGTTCACCCCTCCACTTT

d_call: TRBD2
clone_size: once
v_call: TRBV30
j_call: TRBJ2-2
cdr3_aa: CAWSVLVTSGNTGELFF
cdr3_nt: TGTGCCTGGAGTGTACTGGTAACTAGCGGAAACACCGGGGAGCTGTTTTTT

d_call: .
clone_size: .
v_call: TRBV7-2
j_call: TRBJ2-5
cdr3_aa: CASSPDRRMGTQYF
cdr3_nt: TGTGCCAGCAGCCCTGACAGGCGAATGGGGACCCAGTACTTC

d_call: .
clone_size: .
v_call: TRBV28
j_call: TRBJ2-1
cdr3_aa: CASSLPWATYNEQFF
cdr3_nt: TGTGCCAGCAGTTTACCTTGGGCGACCTACAATGAGCAGTTCTTC

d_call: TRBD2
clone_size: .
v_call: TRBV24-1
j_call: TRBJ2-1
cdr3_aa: CATSNQGAGGPAADEQFF
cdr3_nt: TGTGCCACCAGTAATCAAGGAGCGGGAGGGCCTGCGGCAGATGAGCAGTTCTTC

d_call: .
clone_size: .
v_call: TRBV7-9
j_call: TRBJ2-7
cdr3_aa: CASGKTYEQYF
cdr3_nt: TGTGCCAGCGGGAAGACCTACGAGCAGTACTTC

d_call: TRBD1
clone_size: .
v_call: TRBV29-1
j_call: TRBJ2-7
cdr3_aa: CSVETGSEQYF
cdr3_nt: TGCAGCGTTGAGACAGGGTCCGAGCAGTACTTC

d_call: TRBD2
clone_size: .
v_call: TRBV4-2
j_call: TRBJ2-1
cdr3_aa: CASSQDEGGVAGDLNEQFF
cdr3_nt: TGTGCCAGCAGCCAAGATGAGGGGGGGGTAGCGGGAGATCTCAATGAGCAGTTCTTC

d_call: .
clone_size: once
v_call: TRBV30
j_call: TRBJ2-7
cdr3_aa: CAWSVGYEQYF
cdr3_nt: TGTGCCTGGAGTGTAGGGTACGAGCAGTACTTC

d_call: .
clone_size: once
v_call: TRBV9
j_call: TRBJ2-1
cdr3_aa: CASSSTQGSYNEQFF
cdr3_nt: TGTGCCAGCAGCTCAACACAGGGCTCCTACAATGAGCAGTTCTTC

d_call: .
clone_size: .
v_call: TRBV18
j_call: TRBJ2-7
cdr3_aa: CASSQGAVSYEQYF
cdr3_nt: TGTGCCAGCTCTCAAGGGGCGGTATCCTACGAGCAGTACTTC

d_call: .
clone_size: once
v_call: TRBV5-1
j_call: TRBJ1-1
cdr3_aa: CASSLGPWNTEAFF
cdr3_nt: TGCGCCAGCAGCCTGGGACCGTGGAACACTGAAGCTTTCTTT

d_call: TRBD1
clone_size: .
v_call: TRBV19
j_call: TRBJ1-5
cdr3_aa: CASSPRRGQGNYSNQPQHF
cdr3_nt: TGTGCCAGTAGTCCCCGACGTGGACAGGGGAACTATAGCAATCAGCCCCAGCATTTT

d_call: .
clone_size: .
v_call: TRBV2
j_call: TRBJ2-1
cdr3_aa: CASSVSYSEQFF
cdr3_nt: TGTGCCAGCAGTGTTTCGTACTCCGAGCAGTTCTTC